This is a list of T cell receptor beta chains from one sample in a study of blood T cells in healthy people across ages. TCRdb re-called the 5' RACE reads through MiXCR, storing one row per CDR3 protein. The top ten hold over 10% of the sample, which has fewer than 950,000 distinct CDR3 sequences, under 40% seen once. The sample taken for sequencing was blood. These receptors were obtained from a man younger than 35 in good health. Each CDR3 is given with its conserved first and last residue. A D gene is named only where the DNA matches it firmly. Clone size, where shown, is once, few, many, or a class for clones that have expanded.

j_call clone_size d_call v_call cdr3_aa cdr3_nt
TRBJ1-5 few NA TRBV12-3/TRBV12-4 CASSSSPGPQHF TGTGCCAGCAGCTCAAGTCCCGGGCCCCAGCATTTT
TRBJ1-6 NA NA TRBV20-1 CSASGAAGTYNSPLHF TGCAGTGCTAGCGGGGCAGCCGGTACTTATAATTCACCCCTCCACTTT
TRBJ1-4 NA NA TRBV24-1 CATSDEHAEKLFF TGTGCCACCAGTGATGAACACGCTGAAAAACTGTTTTTT
TRBJ2-2 NA NA TRBV6-6 CASSYTSGELFF TGTGCCAGCAGCTATACCTCCGGGGAGCTGTTTTTT
TRBJ2-3 few NA TRBV7-9 CASSLLRVPTDTQYF TGTGCCAGCAGCTTATTGCGGGTTCCCACAGATACGCAGTATTTT
TRBJ1-2 many NA TRBV7-3 CASSRPGQIQTNYGYTF TGTGCCAGCAGCCGCCCTGGACAGATACAGACTAACTATGGCTACACCTTC
TRBJ2-7 NA TRBD2 TRBV6-5 CASSYSTAGSSYEQYF TGTGCCAGCAGTTACTCGACAGCGGGAAGCTCCTACGAGCAGTACTTC
TRBJ2-3 many NA TRBV13 CASRIDTGSSTDTQYF TGTGCCAGCAGGATAGATACAGGGTCCAGCACAGATACGCAGTATTTT
TRBJ1-2 few NA TRBV20-1 CSALRTVPFGYTF TGCAGTGCTTTAAGGACAGTTCCATTTGGCTACACCTTC
TRBJ2-2 NA NA TRBV4-1 CASSQVARGPLNTGELFF TGCGCCAGCAGCCAAGTTGCAAGGGGACCTCTTAACACCGGGGAGCTGTTTTTT
TRBJ2-2 NA NA TRBV6-5 CASIGQSNTGELFF TGTGCCAGCATTGGCCAGTCGAACACCGGGGAGCTGTTTTTT
TRBJ1-2 many NA TRBV20-1 CSARLDTGYTF TGCAGTGCTAGGTTGGACACTGGCTACACCTTC
TRBJ2-5 few NA TRBV20-1 CSVRGSASKETQYF TGCAGTGTTAGAGGGTCGGCTAGTAAAGAGACCCAGTACTTC
TRBJ1-5 NA NA TRBV24-1 CATSDRGGGNQPQHF TGTGCCACCAGTGACCGGGGAGGGGGCAATCAGCCCCAGCATTTT
TRBJ2-5 few TRBD2 TRBV20-1 CSATLPTGGPETQYF TGCAGTGCTACCCTTCCAACGGGGGGGCCGGAGACCCAGTACTTC
TRBJ2-1 NA TRBD1 TRBV7-2 CASSFRQGYYNEQFF TGTGCCAGCAGCTTCCGACAGGGATACTACAATGAGCAGTTCTTC
TRBJ1-4 few NA TRBV10-3 CAISPGALEKLFF TGTGCCATCAGTCCGGGGGCGCTTGAAAAACTGTTTTTT
TRBJ2-6 NA NA TRBV20-1 CSALLQPSGANVLTF TGCAGTGCTCTCTTACAGCCCTCTGGGGCCAACGTCCTGACTTTC
TRBJ2-1 few NA TRBV7-2 CASSLSGSGRDFPFF TGTGCCAGCAGCTTGTCGGGGAGTGGGCGGGATTTTCCGTTCTTC
TRBJ2-4 NA NA TRBV7-8 CASTPGLENIQYF TGTGCCAGCACCCCAGGACTCGAAAACATTCAGTACTTC
TRBJ2-2 few NA TRBV21-1 CASRGQWRNGELFF TGTGCCAGCAGAGGACAGTGGAGGAACGGGGAGCTGTTTTTT
TRBJ2-6 NA NA TRBV29-1 CSVEDYGDIGANVLTF TGCAGCGTTGAAGATTACGGGGATATAGGGGCCAACGTCCTGACTTTC
TRBJ1-4 once NA TRBV7-2 CASSVEGGRSLFF TGTGCCAGCAGCGTAGAGGGGGGCAGGTCGCTGTTTTTT
TRBJ1-2 few NA TRBV6-5 CASRGQSNYGYTF TGTGCCAGCAGAGGACAGTCTAACTATGGCTACACCTTC
TRBJ2-7 many NA TRBV5-1 CASSWGYEQYF TGCGCCAGCAGCTGGGGATACGAGCAGTACTTC
TRBJ2-3 NA NA TRBV18 CASSPLIIGTDTQYF TGTGCCAGCTCACCACTGATCATCGGCACAGATACGCAGTATTTT
TRBJ1-5 NA NA TRBV7-2 CASSVTGAFYQPQHF TGTGCCAGCAGCGTCACCGGGGCGTTCTATCAGCCCCAGCATTTT
TRBJ2-1 few TRBD2 TRBV6-5 CASSLTTSGPYNEQFF TGTGCCAGCAGTTTAACCACTAGCGGACCCTACAATGAGCAGTTCTTC
TRBJ1-4 NA NA TRBV4-3 CASSPGREDEKLFF TGCGCCAGCAGCCCGGGGAGGGAGGATGAAAAACTGTTTTTT
TRBJ2-1 few NA TRBV10-3 CAISLTGSGSYNEQFF TGTGCCATCAGCTTAACAGGGTCCGGCTCCTACAATGAGCAGTTCTTC
TRBJ1-2 NA NA TRBV12-3/TRBV12-4 CASGSGVASYTF TGTGCCAGCGGCAGCGGGGTCGCCAGCTACACCTTC